The subject of this entry is one T cell receptor beta chain. What it binds is unknown. A read error may produce the germline difference seen at one junction end. The data belong to a study of blood T cells in healthy people across ages. Findings and limits, study-wide: Lack of knowledge of donor CMV status possibly confounded expanded clonotype changes.

Primers used in a second PCR of roughly 7 to 12 cycles were a sample-barcoded 5' primer and a J-beta primer mix. Each CDR3 protein is one row after TCRdb ran MiXCR on the 5' RACE reads. The repertoire holds about 780,000 distinct CDR3 sequences, with 25% to 30% as singletons. The CDR3 contains 14 residues. Germline assignment: CDR1 MNHEY and CDR2 SMNVEV (reference sequence). This same sample was also taken into another study, of T cells of mothers and their children. That source notes: The study sampled a few healthy Caucasian mothers and their six children. M1S, a second-PCR primer, added sample barcodes and 2-4 random nucleotides.

V is TRBV27 and J is TRBJ2-1; 13 bases fit TRBD2. The sequence was obtained from a boy between 10 and 17 years old in good health. The material sequenced was blood. The CDR3 reads CASSPRGTSGVVFF. The CDR3 DNA reads TGTGCCAGCAGTCCTCGGGGGACTAGCGGGGTGGTGTTTTTC.